The source of this T cell receptor beta chain is a study of beta chain features in type 1 diabetes. At the level of the study: No patient-donor differences in age, gender, total cells or subset yield.

Study-level results: When Type 1 diabetes patients were examined, their TCRB CDR3s proved moderately but significantly shorter in all four CD4+ subsets.

Heparinised blood was drawn once per donor, averaging around 110 mL. cDNA synthesis used the whole RNA isolate, giving expressed TCRB sequences. The table came from immunoSEQ multiplex PCR; TCRdb's copy has only in-frame clones and leaves some out. There are around 40,000 clones in the sample; over 60% occur only once, and 2% to 2.5% lies in the top ten. Germline V gene sequence: CDR1 MDHEN, CDR2 SYDVKM. With 7 bases removed from V and 8 bases from J, the gap between germline ends came to 17 bases. This CDR3 is built from 13 residues. On this clone: Its specificity is not known.

The clonotype comes from a young woman with type 1 diabetes. Sample: Tregs from blood. The chain combines TRBV28 with TRBJ1-2, with D possibly being TRBD1 (5 bases). This chain's CDR3 is CASIRMGGSGYTF. The CDR3, as DNA: TGTGCCAGCATCAGAATGGGGGGTAGCGGCTACACCTTC.